This T cell receptor (beta chain) was identified in a study of T cells after yellow fever vaccination. The V gene lost 5 bases and the J gene lost 4 bases, with 11 bases spanning the gap. The CDR3 runs to 13 residues. Germline V gene lookup returns CDR1 SGHTA and CDR2 FQGTGA. In this sample, this clonotype turned up a few times. What it recognizes is unknown. Study-level points and caveats: The CD4 compartment and the CD8 compartment contained a small share of clonotypes in common.

TCRdb redid the calling of the 5' RACE reads with MiXCR, one entry per CDR3 protein. The sample includes about 320,000 distinct CDR3 sequences, about 10% of them seen just once. This TCR was sampled from a man between 18 and 29 years old who received the YFV17D yellow fever vaccine. Source: CD4+ T cells sorted from PBMCs, taken 45 days after the yellow fever booster vaccination. This rearrangement joins TRBV7-3 to TRBJ1-1; tentative D call: TRBD1 (5 bases). CDR3 DNA sequence: TGTGCCAGCAGCGCAGGGCGGGGCACTGAAGCTTTCTTT. As protein: CASSAGRGTEAFF.